This TCR beta chain was captured by sequencing in a study of human T cells and chemical hapten exposure. Described time point: patch test 2, 6 weeks after DPC sensitization. The treatment: therapeutic diphenylcyclopropenone sensitization with weekly scalp DPC. This clonotype showed up many times. Study processing details: TCRs per sample had a median of approximately 88,000 and ranged from about 23,224 to 700,000. TCRdb fed the RACE reads into MiXCR, producing one record per CDR3 protein. The V and J calls, along with clone size, are taken from TCRdb and not from the paper's own processing. The table includes 350,000 to 400,000 distinct CDR3 sequences, roughly 6% detected once. After removal of 5 bases from V and 1 base from J, the junction contained 5 bases not matched to a gene. This CDR3 spans 16 amino acids. Germline V gene lookup returns CDR1 SGHAT and CDR2 FQNNGV.

The receptor was isolated from a woman aged 18-29 years with alopecia areata. Some clones in this sample may be carry-over from other donors' samples. The material was whole blood, obtained in connection with sensitization to the hapten diphenylcyclopropenone (DPC). J is TRBJ2-5 and V is TRBV11-2, with TRBD2 matching over 12 bases. The CDR3 here is CASSTGLAGPQETQYF. CDR3 in DNA: TGTGCCAGCAGCACCGGACTAGCGGGGCCCCAAGAGACCCAGTACTTC.